This T cell receptor (beta chain) was captured in a study of shared clonotypes between healthy human individuals. Study-wide findings and caveats: Non-shared clonotypes were found to have lower generation probabilities than the clonotypes that were shared by all four of the sorted-subset donors.

Profiled with immunoSEQ multiplex PCR; TCRdb holds only in-frame clones, not every one. The sample carries around 2.5 million clones, roughly 93% recorded once. The CDR3 sequence is 13 residues long. The germline CDR1 and CDR2 sequences are KGHSY and FQNENV. V lost 0 bases, J lost 1 base, and 3 bases lay in between. This clone came up a few times. As yet, its antigen is unknown. The V and J genes are TRBV16 and TRBJ1-1; the D is unclear. This receptor was identified in a man aged 18 to 35 in good health. Some clones in this sample may be carry-over from other donors' samples. The specimen was naive CD4+ T cells from PBMCs. As for subset: CD45RA+ positively selected. CDR3 amino acids: CASSQSGNTEAFF. The CDR3 DNA follows: TGTGCCAGCAGCCAATCAGGGAACACTGAAGCTTTCTTT.